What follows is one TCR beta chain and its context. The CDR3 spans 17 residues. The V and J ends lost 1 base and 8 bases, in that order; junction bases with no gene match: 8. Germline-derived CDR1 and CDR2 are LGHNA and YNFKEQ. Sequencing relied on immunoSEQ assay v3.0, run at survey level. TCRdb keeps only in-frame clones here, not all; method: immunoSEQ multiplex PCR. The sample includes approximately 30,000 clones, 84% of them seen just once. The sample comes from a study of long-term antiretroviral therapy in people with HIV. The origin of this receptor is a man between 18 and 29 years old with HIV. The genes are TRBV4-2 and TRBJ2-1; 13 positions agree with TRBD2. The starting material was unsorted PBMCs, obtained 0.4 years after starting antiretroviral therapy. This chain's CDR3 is CASSQAKTSGGADEQFF. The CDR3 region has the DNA TGTGCCAGCAGCCAAGCTAAAACTAGCGGGGGGGCAGATGAGCAGTTCTTC.